The source of this T cell receptor beta chain is a study of identical twins (dated by TCRdb to about 2016). As for the study more broadly: To test whether fetal clonotypes persist, the study used deep sequencing on TCR alpha and beta repertoires from monozygotic twins, unrelated adults of various ages, and cord blood. Replicate twin experiments were performed at different times using different library preparation protocols to rule out contamination. The full study reports these points: Compared with coincidental sharing between unrelated individuals, out-of-frame TCR alpha sequences shared between twins showed an excess of sequences with low generation probability. The excess sharing between twins in beta out-of-frame sequences was weaker because fewer shared sequences reduced the signal-to-noise ratio. Fewer insertions were carried by abundant cord blood beta clonotypes, a similar but weaker trend appeared in young adult naive repertoires, and no such trend appeared in memory repertoires. Because the same donors could not be followed over many years, the conclusions depended on cross-sectional statistical analysis. Recombination models systematically underestimated out-of-frame TCR alpha sharing in monozygotic twins but agreed with sharing between unrelated individuals. Invariant T cells such as MAIT and iNKT could partly confound zero-insertion analyses, though diverse VJ usage argued against this for most clonotypes.

CDR1 and CDR2 are read off the germline V gene as ENHRY and SYGVKD. V and J are trimmed by 6 bases and 3 bases, and the gene matches miss 4 bases of the junction. The CDR3 goes from the cysteine to the phenylalanine over 14 residues. Of the read, only the CDR3 DNA is kept; its 42 bases are in frame from base 1. This clonotype has ten or more counts. What antigen it recognizes has not been identified. Base-call qualities are not available, and no considerably larger clone is one nucleotide away. Every donor in the study was a healthy Caucasian. Using Miltenyi CD45RO+ enrichment and human naive T-cell isolation kits, memory (CD45RO+) and naive T cells were isolated from PBMC. The library came from 5' RACE. This sample was sequenced with an Illumina HiSeq 2000. Template switching introduced a universal primer binding site; the final cDNA contained a unique molecular identifier, enabling accurate counting of TCR cDNA molecules. Specific primers in the conserved constant-segment region were used to synthesize first-strand cDNA for TCR alpha and beta chains. To control for contamination, every cDNA library carried two barcodes: a SMART-Mk sample barcode plus Illumina barcodes. TruSeq adapter sequences and Illumina sample barcodes were added in two successive PCR steps. Sequencing of the TCR alpha and beta cDNA libraries was done on the Illumina HiSeq platform using custom primers. In the original analysis: Raw reads were processed with MiGEC to extract unique molecular identifiers, and MiXCR was used to determine CDR3 positions. Recombination models were inferred per individual with the repgenHMM and IGoR tools using an EM algorithm. Shared clonotype analysis was performed with the tcR package in R, normalizing sharing by the product of cloneset sizes. To study raw recombination free of thymic and clonal selection effects, out-of-frame nonproductive sequences were analyzed. TCRdb took the public reads, trimmed them with fastp at Q25, ran MiXCR for clone calling and kept in-frame beta chains. Rows with a matching CDR3 protein are joined into one entry that keeps the most common DNA and genes. The V and J calls here are based on TCRdb, not the publication. The sample table records 120,000 to 150,000 distinct CDR3 sequences; roughly 3.2% of these occur just once. The biggest ten clones account for 8.1% of the sample.

This clonotype originated in a man younger than 30 in good health. The sample taken for sequencing was memory T cells sorted from blood. The cell subset or site label on this specimen signifies: CD45RO+ enriched T cells. The rearranged chain carries TRBV10-3 and TRBJ1-2, with 10 bases matching TRBD1. The DNA reads as follows: TGTGCCATCAGGACCGGGACAGGGGACTATGGCTACACCTTC. Its product reads: CAIRTGTGDYGYTF.